Below are 9 T cell receptor beta chains sequenced from a single sample in a study of blood T cell repertoires in COVID-19. Assay used: immunoSEQ multiplex PCR; TCRdb lists only in-frame clones, some missing. The data hold some 200,000 clones, with around 80% observed a single time. Sequencing was performed on peripheral blood. The source is a man younger than 45 with active or convalescent COVID-19.

This clone was counted between two and nine times. The chain has TRBV7-8 and TRBJ2-2, with TRBD1 matching over 7 bases. Germline V lookup: CDR1 SGHVS, CDR2 FQNEAQ. This CDR3 comprises 17 residues. Trimming removed 5 bases from V and 2 bases from J; junction bases left unmatched: 11. The CDR3 coding sequence is TGTGCCAGCAGCCAACCGATTGGACAGGTCAACACCGGGGAGCTGTTTTTT. Protein product: CASSQPIGQVNTGELFF. Combining the CDR3 with reference TRBV7-8 and TRBJ2-2 gives the whole variable domain GAGVSQSPRYKVAKRGQDVALRCDPISGHVSLFWYQQALGQGPEFLTYFQNEAQLDKSGLPSDRFFAERPEGSVSTLKIQRTQQEDSAVYLCASSQPIGQVNTGELFFGEGSRLTVL.

V gene TRBV19 combines with J gene TRBJ2-5; D perhaps matches TRBD1 (6 bases). The CDR3 runs to 13 residues. Trimming took 3 bases from V and 3 from J, leaving 8 bases between them. CDR1 is LNHDA, CDR2 SQIVND, per germline (reference sequence). Here the CDR3 reads CASSIDRKETQYF. In DNA, the CDR3 is TGTGCCAGTAGTATCGACAGGAAAGAGACCCAGTACTTC.

This chain uses TRBV24-1 with TRBJ2-2; maybe TRBD2 (6 bases). Germline assignment: CDR1 KGHDR and CDR2 SFDVKD. The CDR3 is made up of 15 amino acids. Trimming took off 9 bases at V and 7 bases at J, with 20 bases between the two ends. This chain's CDR3 is CATSSPGREVGELFF. In nucleotides, the CDR3 is TGTGCCACCTCCAGCCCGGGCAGGGAGGTCGGGGAGCTGTTTTTT.

The CDR3 loop reads CASSLEPGSGSYEQYF. The CDR3 coding sequence is TGTGCCAGCAGCTTAGAGCCCGGGAGCGGCTCCTACGAGCAGTACTTC. The chain recombines TRBV7-6 with TRBJ2-7; D is perhaps TRBD2 (6 bases). The CDR3 is 16 residues long. V gave up 1 base and J gave up 0 bases, with 13 bases separating them. The germline V gene encodes CDR1 SGHVS and CDR2 FNYEAQ. The entire variable domain, with the rest obtained from reference TRBV7-6 and TRBJ2-7, is as follows: GAGVSQSPRYKVTKRGQDVALRCDPISGHVSLYWYRQALGQGPEFLTYFNYEAQQDKSGLPNDRFSAERPEGSISTLTIQRTEQRDSAMYRCASSLEPGSGSYEQYFGPGTRLTVT.

V is TRBV9 and J is TRBJ2-1; TRBD1 aligns across 9 bases. There are 15 residues in the CDR3. With V trimmed by 4 bases and J by 1 base, 3 bases remained unmatched. From germline, CDR1 is SGDLS and CDR2 YYNGEE. The CDR3 bases are TGTGCCAGCAGCACCGGGACAGGGTCCTACAATGAGCAGTTCTTC. Translated, it gives CASSTGTGSYNEQFF.

The chain couples TRBV3-1 (or the pseudogene TRBV3-2) to TRBJ2-7; TRBD2 is a possible D gene (5 bases). The CDR3 is made up of 13 amino acids. V was pared by 1 base and J by 6 bases, with 10 bases between. Germline V gives CDR1 LGHDT, CDR2 YNNKEL (reference sequence). The CDR3 nucleotides are TGTGCCAGCAGCCAAGGACTAATAGGCGAGCAGTACGTC. Encoded protein: CASSQGLIGEQYV.

This chain uses TRBV25-1 with TRBJ1-1, with a tentative D call TRBD1 (6 bases). The germline V gene encodes CDR1 MGHDK and CDR2 SYGVNS. Trimming pared 1 base from V and 0 bases from J, leaving 9 bases between. The length of the CDR3 is 15 residues. The CDR3 region is CASSEWTELNTEAFF. In nucleotides, the CDR3 is TGTGCCAGCAGTGAATGGACAGAATTGAACACTGAAGCTTTCTTT.

CDR3 residues: CASSIAGTSGEQYF. The CDR3 nucleotides read TGCGCCAGCAGCATCGCCGGGACTAGCGGTGAGCAGTACTTC. V usage is TRBV5-1 and J usage is TRBJ2-7, with 11 bases aligning to TRBD2. The CDR3 contains 14 residues. Per the germline V gene, CDR1 is SGHRS and CDR2 is YFSETQ. V shed 4 bases and J 7 bases; nucleotides not matched to a gene: 7.

This chain connects TRBV25-1 to TRBJ1-3, with 9 bases that match TRBD1. This CDR3 is 16 amino acids long. Unmatched junction bases numbered 7, after V lost 4 bases and J lost 3 bases. Germline loops: CDR1 MGHDK, CDR2 SYGVNS. The DNA for the CDR3 is TGTGCCAGCAGTGGGACAGGGGTGTTCGATGGAAACACCATATATTTT. It yields the protein CASSGTGVFDGNTIYF.